A single T cell receptor beta chain is shown here with its context. The CDR3 consists of 14 residues. Germline V gene data show CDR1 as SGHRS and CDR2 as YFSETQ. The ends were cut back, 3 bases at V and 5 bases at J, with 14 bases in the middle. The data stem from a study of CD8+ T cells in alopecia areata. Following RNA extraction, reverse transcription yielded cDNA that acted as the sequencing template. Repertoires were generated with immunoSEQ multiplex PCR, while TCRdb's copy carries only in-frame clones and drops some. Of more than 200,000 clones listed, under 70% are singletons. Sample treatment: oral pan-JAK inhibitor, 5-10 mg twice daily.

V and J are TRBV5-1 and TRBJ1-1; no clear D. The material sequenced was CD4+ T cells sorted from blood, taken around week 42, from a patient treated with tofacitinib. This TCR was sampled from a human donor with alopecia areata. CDR3 in DNA: TGCGCCAGCAGCTACGACTCCGTCGGGACTGAAGCTTTCTTT. This codes for CASSYDSVGTEAFF. Variable domain in full (rest from reference TRBV5-1 and TRBJ1-1): KAGVTQTPRYLIKTRGQQVTLSCSPISGHRSVSWYQQTPGQGLQFLFEYFSETQRNKGNFPGRFSGRQFSNSRSEMNVSTLELGDSALYLCASSYDSVGTEAFFGQGTRLTVV.